Detailed here is one T cell receptor (beta chain). The target antigen is unknown. Germline V gene sequence: CDR1 MNHEY, CDR2 SMNVEV (reference sequence). There are 13 residues in the CDR3. V gave up 5 bases and J gave up 11 bases, with 13 bases separating them. Sequencing targeted TCR beta in T cells from blood (CD8+ and CD4+). Random hexamers primed reverse transcription of about 0.45 to 1 ug RNA. An immunoSEQ multiplex PCR generated amplified TCR beta CDR3 products spanning 54 Vbeta and 13 Jbeta. From the immunoSEQ multiplex PCR reads, TCRdb called clonotypes with MiXCR, one entry per CDR3 protein. The sample shows about 200,000 distinct CDR3 sequences, roughly 92% of them seen only once. The sample belongs to a study of CD8 T cells in Susac syndrome. General study points: It was acknowledged in the study that the number of individuals who were included in its TCR sequencing and HLA analysis was relatively small.

J is TRBJ1-6 and V is TRBV27; D is unresolved. Specimen: CD4+ T cells from PBMCs. The receptor was derived from a human donor in good health. CDR3 sequence reads: CASSPLLGTPLHF. The CDR3 nucleotides read TGTGCCAGCAGTCCGCTGTTGGGGACACCCCTCCACTTT.